What follows is one T cell receptor beta chain and its context. Germline assignment: CDR1 SGHTS and CDR2 YDEGEE. The V end lost 5 bases, the J end lost 0 bases, and 11 bases lay between the germline ends. The CDR3 runs 15 residues. The repertoire was sequenced with immunoSEQ multiplex PCR; TCRdb's copy has only in-frame clones and lacks some. The table has roughly 48,000 clones, around nine tenths seen once. These data belong to a study of OX40 agonist ivuxolimab in advanced cancers. This receptor was identified in an adult with an advanced solid tumor such as melanoma, head and neck, liver or kidney cancer. The sequencing here drew on CD4+ or CD8+ T cells sorted from blood, taken in a trial of the OX40 agonist ivuxolimab. The chain has TRBV5-8 and TRBJ2-2; D possibly corresponds to TRBD1 (6 bases). The DNA for the CDR3 is TGTGCCAGCAGAAGGGACAACTCGAACACCGGGGAGCTGTTTTTT. Its protein product is CASRRDNSNTGELFF.